The 7 T cell receptor beta chains listed next were all sequenced from one sample in a study of T cells in Graves' hyperthyroidism and ophthalmopathy. TCR beta CDR3 region amplification was performed from RNA transcripts. When the TCR CDR3 underwent first-round RT-PCR, the HTBI primer set was used. MiXCR, applied by TCRdb to the multiplex PCR reads, yields one record per CDR3 protein. The sample yields 300,000 to 350,000 distinct CDR3 sequences, around 13% seen once. The material sequenced was blood. These receptors were collected from a woman in her twenties or thirties with Graves' hyperthyroidism.

This clonotype was seen repeatedly, ten times or more. V usage is TRBV6-2 or TRBV6-3 and J usage is TRBJ2-5, with D maybe TRBD1 (6 bases). The CDR3 runs to 17 residues. Germline V lookup: CDR1 MNHEY, CDR2 SVGEGT. The ends were cut back, 0 bases at V and 5 bases at J, with 19 bases in the middle. The DNA of the CDR3 is TGTGCCAGCAGTTACTCACCCGACAGGAACCCAATCGAGACCCAGTACTTC. It specifies CASSYSPDRNPIETQYF.

About this clonotype itself: The junction and the germline gene differ at one end; a read error may be behind it. The chain uses TRBV2 and TRBJ1-2; D gene unclear. There are 13 residues in the CDR3. Germline CDR1 and CDR2: SNHLY and FYNNEI. The CDR3: CASSQDGRYGYTF. As DNA, the CDR3 is TGCGCCAGCAGCCAAGACGGACGATATGGCTACACCTTC.

Points on this clonotype: It may be a read error: a sequence one base away is much more abundant. The chain carries TRBV2 and TRBJ2-7, with 7 bases lining up with TRBD1. This CDR3 has 15 amino acids. CDR1 is SNHLY, CDR2 FYNNEI, per germline. In DNA form, the CDR3 reads TGTGCCAGCAGCCCAGACAGGGCAAGCTCCTGCGAGCAGTACTTC. This gives the protein CASSPDRASSCEQYF.

This clonotype was observed many times. This chain connects TRBV7-2 to TRBJ1-2; TRBD1 might be the D (5 bases). CDR3 length equals 15 residues. CDR1 and CDR2 from the germline V gene are SGHTA and FQGNSA. The V end lost 2 bases, the J end lost 8 bases, and 18 bases lay between the germline ends. This CDR3 reads CASSLPGGAFPGYTF. Here the CDR3 DNA reads TGTGCCAGCAGCTTACCTGGGGGAGCGTTTCCAGGCTACACCTTC.

The genes are TRBV9 and TRBJ1-1; D remains ambiguous. The CDR3 runs 14 residues. The germline V gene encodes CDR1 SGDLS and CDR2 YYNGEE. The ends were cut back, 2 bases at V and 0 bases at J, with 8 bases in the middle. CDR3 nucleotides: TGTGCCAGCAGCGTGTCCCTAGTGAACACTGAAGCTTTCTTT. It yields the protein CASSVSLVNTEAFF.

This clonotype was observed a single time. The chain has TRBV19 and TRBJ1-6; TRBD1 might be the D (5 bases). V lost 7 bases and J 11 bases, leaving 12 bases between the germline ends. Germline lookup yields CDR1 LNHDA and CDR2 SQIVND (reference sequence). This CDR3 has 12 residues. The CDR3 sequence is CASIWTHAPLHF. CDR3 bases: TGTGCCAGTATATGGACACATGCACCCCTCCACTTT.

This clonotype was recorded many times. The CDR3 region has the DNA TGTGCCAGCAGTTTAGCAGTTTGGGATGAGCAGTTCTTC. As protein: CASSLAVWDEQFF. The rearrangement uses TRBV28 and TRBJ2-1; D not resolved. There are 13 residues in the CDR3. V lost 2 bases and J 8 bases, leaving 10 bases between the germline ends. Looked up from germline, CDR1 is MDHEN and CDR2 is SYDVKM.